The clone carrying this T cell receptor beta chain occurred once. Its antigen is still unknown. Sequenced by immunoSEQ multiplex PCR; TCRdb stores in-frame clones only, minus some. The profile shows 50,000 to 60,000 clones, around 84% of them singletons. The source of the sample is a study of vaccination effects on CD4 cells after COVID-19. Study-level background: For each well, about 2 million PBMC were cultured with about 10 IU/ml IL-2 and 8.5 to 10 ug/ml peptides. Study-level results: Pronounced clonal contraction occurred in clones induced by infection and by vaccine late after vaccination.

Subsequent to a culture period of about nine days, CD4+ T cells were isolated. All participants had two doses of either the BNT162b2 or mRNA-1273 vaccine. All vaccine recipients tested negative for nucleocapsid antibodies and had never contracted SARS-CoV-2 infection. The V gene lost 1 base and the J gene lost 8 bases, with 9 bases spanning the gap. This CDR3 is 13 amino acids long. Germline values: CDR1 SGHVS, CDR2 FQNEAQ. The sample here was CD4+ T cells from PBMCs cultured without peptide, taken after COVID-19 vaccination. V usage is TRBV7-8 and J usage is TRBJ1-3, with a tentative D call TRBD1 (5 bases). This TCR came from a human donor who received a COVID-19 vaccine. CDR3 residues: CASSLGTRDTIYF. The CDR3 DNA reads as TGTGCCAGCAGCTTAGGTACCAGGGACACCATATATTTT. The variable domain in full, completed from reference TRBV7-8 and TRBJ1-3, reads GAGVSQSPRYKVAKRGQDVALRCDPISGHVSLFWYQQALGQGPEFLTYFQNEAQLDKSGLPSDRFFAERPEGSVSTLKIQRTQQEDSAVYLCASSLGTRDTIYFGEGSWLTVV.